This is a list of T cell receptor beta chains from one sample in a study of cytomegalovirus exposure and HLA in healthy donors. The assay was immunoSEQ multiplex PCR, and TCRdb's table has in-frame clones only and misses some. The sample holds 120,000 or so clones, approximately 85% seen once. The sample taken for sequencing was PBMCs. The receptors stem from a man aged 18 to 35 in good health and CMV-seronegative. CDR3s include the opening cysteine and the closing phenylalanine or tryptophan. The D gene is left open where the match is weak. The size field is filled for only some rows; it gives once, few, many or a size class.

CAWNPRDFMGAFF | TGTGCCTGGAACCCCAGGGATTTTATGGGAGCTTTCTTT | TRBJ1-1 | - | - | TRBV30
CASSQPAGKSNQPQHF | TGTGCCAGCAGCCAGCCGGCCGGGAAGAGCAATCAGCCCCAGCATTTT | TRBJ1-5 | - | - | TRBV11-2
CASSIPAGGYEQYF | TGTGCCAGTAGTATTCCCGCAGGGGGATACGAGCAGTACTTC | TRBJ2-7 | - | TRBD1 | TRBV19
CASSPTGLRKETQYF | TGCGCCAGCAGCCCTACGGGACTGAGGAAAGAGACCCAGTACTTC | TRBJ2-5 | - | - | TRBV5-1
CASSLVTGTVYNEQFF | TGTGCCAGCAGCTTGGTCACAGGGACGGTCTACAATGAGCAGTTCTTC | TRBJ2-1 | medium-sized | - | TRBV5-4
CASSLEPSGSIYNEQFF | TGCGCCAGCAGCTTGGAACCTAGCGGGAGTATATACAATGAGCAGTTCTTC | TRBJ2-1 | - | TRBD2 | TRBV5-1
CAWSVNRGPGNTIYF | TGTGCCTGGAGTGTAAACAGGGGGCCTGGAAACACCATATATTTT | TRBJ1-3 | - | TRBD1 | TRBV30
CASSSDYNTGELFF | TGTGCCAGCAGCTCCGACTATAACACCGGGGAGCTGTTTTTT | TRBJ2-2 | - | - | TRBV7-6
CASSLPDRAGTEAFF | TGTGCCAGCAGCTTACCCGACAGGGCGGGAACTGAAGCTTTCTTT | TRBJ1-1 | - | TRBD1 | TRBV5-4
CASSQAPVPKNIQYF | TGCGCCAGCAGCCAGGCTCCCGTGCCCAAAAACATTCAGTACTTC | TRBJ2-4 | - | - | TRBV5-1
CASSPPQGPYGNTIYF | TGTGCCAGCTCACCACCGCAGGGTCCGTATGGAAACACCATATATTTT | TRBJ1-3 | - | - | TRBV18
CASSYTGITYEQYF | TGTGCCAGCAGTTATACCGGGATAACCTACGAGCAGTACTTC | TRBJ2-7 | - | - | TRBV6-5
CAWSVLSGRGGEQFF | TGTGCCTGGAGTGTACTTAGCGGGAGGGGTGGTGAGCAGTTCTTC | TRBJ2-1 | - | TRBD2 | TRBV30
CAWGDRDTEAFF | TGTGCCTGGGGAGACAGGGACACTGAAGCTTTCTTT | TRBJ1-1 | - | TRBD1 | TRBV30
CASPRDREKLFF | TGTGCCAGCCCCCGGGATCGCGAAAAACTGTTTTTT | TRBJ1-4 | once | - | TRBV6-4
CASSGGGSGADTQYF | TGTGCCAGCAGCGGGGGGGGATCCGGGGCAGATACGCAGTATTTT | TRBJ2-3 | - | TRBD2 | TRBV6-5
CAWTIPIGLAGNTGELFF | TGTGCCTGGACCATACCCATTGGCCTAGCGGGGAACACCGGGGAGCTGTTTTTT | TRBJ2-2 | - | TRBD2 | TRBV30
CASSARDRANTGELFF | TGTGCCAGCAGTGCCCGGGACAGGGCGAACACCGGGGAGCTGTTTTTT | TRBJ2-2 | - | TRBD1 | TRBV6-1
CASSESGPGRANYGYTF | TGTGCCAGCAGTGAGTCAGGGCCCGGGAGGGCTAACTATGGCTACACCTTC | TRBJ1-2 | - | - | TRBV2
CASSRASGETYEQYF | TGTGCCAGCAGCCGGGCTAGCGGAGAAACCTACGAGCAGTACTTC | TRBJ2-7 | - | TRBD2 | TRBV11-2
CASSTGTGMEKLFF | TGTGCCAGCTCAACCGGGACAGGGATGGAAAAACTGTTTTTT | TRBJ1-4 | - | TRBD1 | TRBV18
CASSYRSLNTEAFF | TGTGCCAGCAGTTACAGGTCCTTGAACACTGAAGCTTTCTTT | TRBJ1-1 | - | - | TRBV2
CAWSRTETTDTQYF | TGTGCCTGGAGTCGAACAGAGACCACAGATACGCAGTATTTT | TRBJ2-3 | - | - | TRBV30
CASSLPGLFYEQYF | TGTGCCAGTAGCCTCCCAGGACTATTCTACGAGCAGTACTTC | TRBJ2-7 | once | - | TRBV19
CASSQYGQGVRMYEQYF | TGCGCCAGCAGTCAATATGGACAGGGCGTGCGTATGTACGAGCAGTACTTC | TRBJ2-7 | - | TRBD1 | TRBV23-1
CASSLGLAGEGNTGELFF | TGTGCCAGCAGCTTGGGACTAGCGGGAGAAGGGAACACCGGGGAGCTGTTTTTT | TRBJ2-2 | - | TRBD2 | TRBV9
CASSPTRRTATNYGYTF | TGCGCCAGCAGCCCGACCAGGAGGACGGCGACTAACTATGGCTACACCTTC | TRBJ1-2 | - | - | TRBV4-1